Reported below is one T cell receptor beta chain. V lost 5 bases and J 1 base, leaving 14 bases between the germline ends. CDR3 size: 15 residues. The germline gives CDR1 SGHAT, CDR2 FQNNGV. This record belongs to a study of blood T cell repertoires in COVID-19. As for the study in general: Samples taken during acute and convalescent COVID-19 were collected in the United States, Italy and Spain. Sample material is recorded as cDNA or gDNA derived from T cells, B-cell-depleted T cells, or PBMCs.

Authors' methods: Reference gene primer amplification yielded estimated nucleated cell counts. Clones were sequenced by immunoSEQ multiplex PCR, and TCRdb holds only the in-frame ones, with some missing. V and J calls and clone size are those listed in that table; D and trimming were worked out from the DNA. In the table there are tens of thousands of clones, 65% to 90% of which are singletons. The sequence came from a man older than 75 with acute or convalescent COVID-19. Specimen: peripheral blood. The J gene is TRBJ2-5, the V gene TRBV11-2; a weak D match, TRBD1 (5 bases). The CDR3 spells CASSQVEGVQETQYF. CDR3 bases: TGTGCCAGCAGCCAAGTAGAAGGGGTCCAAGAGACCCAGTACTTC.